These 7 T cell receptor beta chains were sequenced from one sample in a study of identical twins. TCRdb reprocessed the 5' RACE reads via MiXCR and lists one record per CDR3 protein. Among roughly 720,000 distinct CDR3 sequences listed, 18% were seen once. These data are also associated with another study on T cells expressing NK-cell markers.

The sequencing sample was made of PBMCs. The receptors were sampled from a woman between 18 and 29 years old in good health.

The chain joins TRBV30 to TRBJ2-4, with TRBD2 matching over 14 bases. The V segment lost 5 bases and the J segment 6 bases; nucleotides outside the gene matches: 9. Germline CDR1 GTSNPN, CDR2 SVGIG (reference sequence). The CDR3 spans 16 residues. CDR3 sequence reads: CAWGLAGGGLGNIQYF. In DNA form, the CDR3 reads TGTGCCTGGGGACTAGCGGGAGGAGGGTTGGGAAACATTCAGTACTTC.

This clonotype has only a few counts. This sequence joins TRBV4-3 and TRBJ1-2; 7 bases fit TRBD1. J lost 0 bases, V lost 1 base, and 2 bases had no gene match. There are 15 residues in the CDR3. CDR1 and CDR2 from the germline V gene are LGHNA and YSLEER. The CDR3 region is CASSQGGTANYGYTF. The CDR3 nucleotides read TGCGCCAGCAGCCAAGGAGGGACAGCTAACTATGGCTACACCTTC.

With regard to this clonotype: A junction end diverges from the germline sequence, so it may reflect a read error. The chain combines TRBV12-3 or TRBV12-4 with TRBJ2-3; D perhaps matches TRBD1 (6 bases). This CDR3 has 8 amino acids. The CDR3 DNA is TGTGCCACCGAAGAAGGGGGTTTT. Translation: CATEEGGF.

This chain uses TRBV18 with TRBJ2-4; 7 bases are a match to TRBD2. The ends lost 6 bases at V and 10 bases at J; junction bases unmatched: 12. This CDR3 is built from 14 residues. Germline lookup yields CDR1 KGHSH and CDR2 LQKENI. CDR3 loop: CASSGLDLRLIQYF. The CDR3 bases are TGTGCCAGCTCCGGACTAGATCTCCGTCTTATTCAGTACTTC. The whole variable domain, remainder taken from reference TRBV18 and TRBJ2-4, is NAGVMQNPRHLVRRRGQEARLRCSPMKGHSHVYWYRQLPEEGLKFMVYLQKENIIDESGMPKERFSAEFPKEGPSILRIQQVVRGDSAAYFCASSGLDLRLIQYFGAGTRLSVL.

The chain recombines TRBV10-2 with TRBJ2-5; 8 positions agree with TRBD2. CDR1 WSHSY and CDR2 SAAADI come from the germline V gene. The CDR3 sequence is 13 residues long. With 8 bases clipped from V and 5 bases from J, the junction kept 7 bases outside the gene matches. CDR3 in DNA: TGCGCCAGCCAAGCGGGAGTTCGTGAGACCCAGTACTTC. It encodes CASQAGVRETQYF.

The gene calls are TRBV12-3 or TRBV12-4 and TRBJ2-7, with D possibly called TRBD1 or TRBD2 (5 bases each). V gave up 6 bases and J gave up 3 bases, with 15 bases separating them. This CDR3 region has 14 residues. CDR3 in amino acids: CASRAGTVYYEQYF. CDR3 DNA sequence: TGTGCCAGCAGAGCCGGGACGGTGTACTACGAGCAGTACTTC.

J is TRBJ2-5 and V is TRBV7-2; D might be TRBD1 or TRBD2, each matching 6 bases. Germline CDR1 and CDR2: SGHTA and FQGNSA. CDR3 length: 13 residues. Trimming stripped 6 bases from V and 5 bases from J, with 13 bases between. The CDR3 DNA sequence: TGTGCCAGCAGTGCCGGGGGCTTGGAGACCCAGTACTTC. Translated, it gives CASSAGGLETQYF.